These 4 T cell receptor beta chains came from one sample sequenced in a study of cytomegalovirus exposure and HLA in healthy donors (dated by TCRdb to 2016 to 2017). The receptor library was made with the immunoSEQ multiplex PCR assay. For the multiplex PCR, a mixture combining 60 forward primers for TCR Vbeta segments and 13 reverse primers for TCR Jbeta segments was used. TCRdb obtained this table from immuneACCESS and retained in-frame rearrangements with V and J assigned. These tables miss some clones; where compared with another copy, unresolved V genes account for less than half of the shortfall, and the remainder is unexplained. In this sample the table shows about 140,000 clones, approximately 70% of which occur a single time. Clones ranked in the top ten supply roughly 1.7% of the sample. The specimen sequenced was PBMCs. The receptor source for this set is a woman in her 30s in good health and CMV-seronegative.

This clone was recorded a few times. This rearrangement joins TRBV11-3 to TRBJ2-2; D is ambiguous. Trimming took off 3 bases at V and 3 bases at J, with 11 bases between the two ends. CDR3 length: 15 amino acids. The germline CDR1 and CDR2 sequences are SGHNT and YENEEA. CDR3 residues: CASSFGDSYTGELFF. The CDR3 bases are TGTGCCAGCAGCTTTGGAGACTCGTACACCGGGGAGCTGTTTTTT.

Points on this clone: Other DNA sequences within the sample encode an identical CDR3. The V call is TRBV2, the J call TRBJ1-1; D is undetermined. The CDR3 spans 13 residues. CDR1 and CDR2 from the germline V gene are SNHLY and FYNNEI. V gave up 3 bases and J gave up 2 bases, with 7 bases separating them. Here the CDR3 DNA reads TGTGCCAGCAGTGAGGACTCAAACACTGAAGCTTTCTTT. Translated: CASSEDSNTEAFF.

This clone was seen a single time. The chain couples TRBV21-1 to TRBJ1-5. TRBV21-1 is shown as a pseudogene. The CDR3 spans 17 residues. Written as DNA, the CDR3 is TGTGCCAGCGGCAAAAGTGGAGGTTTTGGGGGCAATCAGCCCCAGCATTTT. Translated: CASGKSGGFGGNQPQHF.

The chain uses TRBV4-1 and TRBJ1-2; D may be TRBD1 (5 bases). V shed 4 bases and J shed 4 bases, with 13 bases lying between them. The length of the CDR3 is 14 residues. CDR1 MGHRA and CDR2 YSYEKL come from the germline V gene. CDR3 in DNA: TGCGCCAGCAGCCCGGGGGTAGGGACCTATGGCTACACCTTC. Translation gives CASSPGVGTYGYTF.